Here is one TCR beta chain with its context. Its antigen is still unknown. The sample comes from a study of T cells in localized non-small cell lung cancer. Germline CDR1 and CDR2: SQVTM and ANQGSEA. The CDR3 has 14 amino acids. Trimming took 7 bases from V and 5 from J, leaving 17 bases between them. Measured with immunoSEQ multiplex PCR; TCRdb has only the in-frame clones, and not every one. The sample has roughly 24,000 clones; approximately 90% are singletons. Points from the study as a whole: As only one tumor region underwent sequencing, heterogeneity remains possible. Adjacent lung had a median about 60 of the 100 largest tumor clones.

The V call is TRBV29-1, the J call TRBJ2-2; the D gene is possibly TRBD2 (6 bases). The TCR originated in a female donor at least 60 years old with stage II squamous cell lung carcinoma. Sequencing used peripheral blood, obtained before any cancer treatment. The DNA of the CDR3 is TGCAGCGCCCATTGGGGGGAAAGGACCGGGGAGCTGTTTTTT. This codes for CSAHWGERTGELFF.